The 8 T cell receptor beta chains below were found in one sample sequenced in a study of spatial heterogeneity in lung cancer. Findings and caveats of the study: Mutation tallies in tumors tracked expanded intratumoral alpha and beta TCR counts.

Documented time point: sample taken at primary tumor resection. The antigens these receptors bind are not known. TCRdb reanalysed the 5' RACE reads using MiXCR and keeps one entry per CDR3 protein. The sample holds 8,000 or so distinct CDR3 sequences, roughly 6.4% seen once. Sequencing was performed on lung tumor tissue, taken at surgery. These receptor sequences come from a male donor with early-stage non-small cell lung cancer.

By proportion, this clonotype is medium-sized (0.01 to 0.1%). The rearrangement joins TRBV20-1 to TRBJ2-7; a possible D gene is TRBD2 (6 bases). The length of the CDR3 is 13 residues. V was cut by 5 bases and J by 2 bases, with 13 bases left in between. Germline-derived CDR1 and CDR2 are DFQATT and SNEGSKA (reference sequence). The CDR3 reads CSAWDSLAYEQYF. CDR3 coding DNA: TGCAGTGCTTGGGACTCCCTGGCCTACGAGCAGTACTTC.

This clonotype has more than one count but fewer than ten. This chain uses TRBV20-1 with TRBJ2-5; D ambiguous. Germline V gene data show CDR1 as DFQATT and CDR2 as SNEGSKA (reference sequence). V gave up 3 bases and J gave up 5 bases, with 13 bases separating them. This CDR3 spans 13 amino acids. The CDR3 DNA sequence: TGCAGTGCTAGGGACCCCCGTGGGGAGACCCAGTACTTC. It is translated as CSARDPRGETQYF.

At least ten counts were recorded for this clonotype. An end of the junction differs from the germline gene, which may be a read error. This chain joins TRBV12-3 or TRBV12-4 and TRBJ1-1; the D is unclear. The CDR3 is 11 residues long. CDR3 sequence: CAISFLGKAFF. The DNA for the CDR3 is TGTGCCATCAGTTTTCTGGGAAAAGCTTTCTTT.

Ten or more counts support this clonotype. This chain uses TRBV29-1 with TRBJ2-5; weak D call: TRBD1 (5 bases). V was shortened by 7 bases and J by 5 bases, with 14 bases between the two germline ends. Germline values: CDR1 SQVTM, CDR2 ANQGSEA. This CDR3 spans 12 amino acids. In DNA form, the CDR3 reads TGCAGCGCAAAAGCAGGGCGGGAGACCCAGTACTTC. As protein: CSAKAGRETQYF.

This clonotype came up many times. The DNA for the CDR3 is TGCAGTGCTAGCAAGACTAGCGGGGGGAGCGAGCAGTACTTC. It yields the protein CSASKTSGGSEQYF. The gene calls are TRBV20-1 and TRBJ2-7; 13 bases fit TRBD2. Trimming removed 3 bases from V and 6 bases from J; junction bases left unmatched: 5. Germline lookup yields CDR1 DFQATT and CDR2 SNEGSKA (reference sequence). The CDR3 length is 14 residues.

By sample share, this clonotype is medium-sized. The chain combines TRBV24-1 with TRBJ2-1, with 9 bases fitting TRBD1. This CDR3 has 15 residues. Germline V lookup: CDR1 KGHDR, CDR2 SFDVKD. With V trimmed by 3 bases and J by 5 bases, 4 bases remained unmatched. CDR3 nucleotide sequence: TGTGCCACCAGTGATCCGGGACAGGGAGACAATGAGCAGTTCTTC. Translating it yields CATSDPGQGDNEQFF.

This clonotype is classed as medium-sized (0.01 to 0.1%). The chain has TRBV3-1 and TRBJ1-5, with a weak D call TRBD1 (5 bases). Germline CDR1 LGHDT, CDR2 YNNKEL (reference sequence). Trimming took 4 bases from V and 7 from J, leaving 11 bases between them. The CDR3 spans 13 residues. The DNA of the CDR3 is TGTGCCAGCAGCCGAGGGACTCGACAGCCCCAGCATTTT. It translates to CASSRGTRQPQHF.

This clonotype appeared a few times. The J gene is TRBJ2-3, the V gene TRBV3-1, with D hard to call. V lost 1 base, J lost 2 bases, and 10 bases lay in between. This CDR3 has 15 amino acids. Looked up from germline, CDR1 is LGHDT and CDR2 is YNNKEL (reference sequence). In DNA form, the CDR3 reads TGTGCCAGCAGCCAAGGCGGCAGGAACACAGATACGCAGTATTTT. It specifies CASSQGGRNTDTQYF.